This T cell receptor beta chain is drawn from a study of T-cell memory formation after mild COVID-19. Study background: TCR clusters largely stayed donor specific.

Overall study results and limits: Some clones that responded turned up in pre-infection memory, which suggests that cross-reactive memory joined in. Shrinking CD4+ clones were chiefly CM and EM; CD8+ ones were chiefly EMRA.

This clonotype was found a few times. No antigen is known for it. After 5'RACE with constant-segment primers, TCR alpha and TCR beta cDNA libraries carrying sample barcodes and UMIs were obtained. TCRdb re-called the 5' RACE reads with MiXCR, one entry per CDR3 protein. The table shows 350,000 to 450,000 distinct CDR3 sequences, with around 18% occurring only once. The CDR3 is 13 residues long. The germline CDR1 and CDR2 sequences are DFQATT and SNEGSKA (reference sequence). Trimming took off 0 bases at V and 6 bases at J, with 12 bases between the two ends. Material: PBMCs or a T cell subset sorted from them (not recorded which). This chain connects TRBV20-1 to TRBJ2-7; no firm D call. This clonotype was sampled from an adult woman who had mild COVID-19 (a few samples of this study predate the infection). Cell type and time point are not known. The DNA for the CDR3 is TGCAGTGCTAGAGACAGTTTGTCGGGCGAGCAGTACTTC. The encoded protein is CSARDSLSGEQYF.